The clone carrying this T cell receptor beta chain was recorded a few times. This sample is part of a study of response to subunit inactivated influenza vaccine. TCRdb reanalysed the RT-PCR reads using MiXCR and keeps one entry per CDR3 protein. The repertoire consists of 500,000 to 550,000 distinct CDR3 sequences, with 20% to 25% occurring once and the leading ten covering about 3%. CDR3 length equals 15 residues. The V and J ends lost 1 base and 2 bases respectively, with 10 bases between them. The germline V gene has CDR1 SGHAT and CDR2 FQNNGV. These data were also reused for a study on T cells expressing NK-cell markers. In that study: 5'RACE template switching built TCR beta cDNA with unique molecular identifiers. In several experiments, an anti-gamma-delta TCR antibody restricted sorting to alpha-beta TCR T cells. The dominant NKG2C+ clonotypes represented roughly 1.0-7.5% of CD8+ T cells in more than five donors. What remained unclear was the HCMV specificity of expanded NKG2C+ T cell clones.

This chain joins TRBV11-2 and TRBJ2-3, with D uncertain. This TCR came from a man aged 50 to 60 who received an inactivated influenza vaccine. Sequenced material: CD4+ T cells sorted from PBMCs, taken about 12 days after vaccination. The CDR3 spells CASSLVPLYTDTQYF. The CDR3 DNA reads TGTGCCAGCAGCTTAGTCCCCTTATACACAGATACGCAGTATTTT.